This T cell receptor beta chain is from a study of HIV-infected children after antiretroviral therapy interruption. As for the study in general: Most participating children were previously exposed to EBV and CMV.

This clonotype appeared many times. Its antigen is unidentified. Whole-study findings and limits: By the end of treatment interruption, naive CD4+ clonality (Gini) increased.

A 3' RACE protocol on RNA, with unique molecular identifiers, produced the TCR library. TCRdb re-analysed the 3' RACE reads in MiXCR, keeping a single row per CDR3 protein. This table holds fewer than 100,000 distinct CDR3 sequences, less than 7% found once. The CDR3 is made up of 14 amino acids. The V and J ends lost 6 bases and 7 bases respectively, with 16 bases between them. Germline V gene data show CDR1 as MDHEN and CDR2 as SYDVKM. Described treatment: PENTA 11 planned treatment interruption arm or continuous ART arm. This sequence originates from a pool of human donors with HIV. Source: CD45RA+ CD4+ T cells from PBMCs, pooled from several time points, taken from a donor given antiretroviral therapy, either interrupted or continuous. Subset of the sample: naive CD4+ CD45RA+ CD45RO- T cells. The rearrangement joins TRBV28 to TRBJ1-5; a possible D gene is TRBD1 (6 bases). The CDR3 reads CASRSGQGVQPQHF. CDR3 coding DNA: TGTGCCAGCAGATCGGGACAAGGGGTACAGCCCCAGCATTTT.